The source of this T cell receptor beta chain is a study of blood T cell repertoires in COVID-19. On the study more broadly: Sites across the United States, Italy and Spain contributed samples from acute and convalescent COVID-19. In each case, the material was cDNA or gDNA derived from T cells, B-cell-depleted T cells, or PBMCs.

In the source study's methods: Reference gene primer amplification in the assay estimated nucleated cell counts. The data were produced by immunoSEQ multiplex PCR, yet TCRdb's version contains in-frame clones alone and is incomplete. That table supplies the V and J calls and clone size; D and trimming were determined from the DNA. The table lists 150,000 to 200,000 clones, around 82% of them singletons. Germline V gene lookup returns CDR1 MNHNS and CDR2 SASEGT. V was trimmed by 1 base and J by 8 bases, leaving 11 bases between them. The CDR3 is 13 residues long. Seattle patients were enrolled during active infection and followed longitudinally.

This receptor was identified in a woman aged 35 to 49 with COVID-19, enrolled during active disease. The material sequenced was peripheral blood. The chain employs TRBV6-1 and TRBJ1-2, with a tentative D call TRBD1 (5 bases). The CDR3 nucleotides read TGTGCCAGCAGTGAAGTCGGACATGCCGGCTACACCTTC. Encoded protein: CASSEVGHAGYTF.